These 14 T cell receptor beta chains were all obtained from the same sample, sequenced in a study of shared clonotypes between healthy human individuals. Positive CCR7 selection of CD45RO-negative cells yielded the naive CD8 cells, and terminally differentiated effector memory CD45RA+ cells were excluded. Sequencing was performed with immunoSEQ multiplex PCR; in TCRdb, only in-frame clones are kept and a portion is missing. The sample carries about 700,000 clones, 92% recorded once. Sequencing used naive CD8+ T cells sorted from blood. These receptors were obtained from a man between 25 and 39 years old in good health.

This sequence joins TRBV23-1 and TRBJ2-1, with D perhaps TRBD1 (6 bases). TRBV23-1 qualifies as an ORF whose function is uncertain. The CDR3 loop spans 16 amino acids. V was cut by 0 bases and J by 5 bases, with 14 bases left in between. This CDR3 is CASSQSRRGLNNEQFF. CDR3 DNA sequence: TGCGCCAGCAGTCAATCGCGCAGGGGCCTGAACAATGAGCAGTTCTTC.

This sequence joins TRBV14 and TRBJ1-1; the match to TRBD1 covers 7 bases. This CDR3 is 14 amino acids long. CDR1 SGHDN and CDR2 FVKESK come from the germline V gene. V gave up 4 bases and J gave up 1 base; unmatched junction bases: 3. The CDR3 coding sequence is TGTGCCAGCAGCCTCAGGACAGGGAACACTGAAGCTTTCTTT. This gives the protein CASSLRTGNTEAFF.

Comments on this clone: This same CDR3 is encoded by further DNA sequences in the sample. Here the CDR3 DNA reads TGTGCCAGCAGTCTTACGGGCGCCTACGAGCAGTACTTC. It encodes CASSLTGAYEQYF. J is TRBJ2-7 and V is TRBV27; D uncertain. Germline loops: CDR1 MNHEY, CDR2 SMNVEV (reference sequence). Trimming shortened V by 5 bases and J by 2 bases, and 10 bases separated the two germline ends. There are 13 residues in the CDR3.

The genes are TRBV27 and TRBJ2-7, with TRBD2 matching 7 bases. After removal of 4 bases from V and 0 bases from J, the junction contained 6 bases not matched to a gene. Germline V lookup: CDR1 MNHEY, CDR2 SMNVEV (reference sequence). There are 15 residues in the CDR3. CDR3 sequence reads: CASSYSGGISYEQYF. DNA for the CDR3: TGTGCCAGCAGTTACTCGGGAGGCATCTCCTACGAGCAGTACTTC.

The CDR3 spells CASSQDIARRQETQYF. CDR3 in DNA: TGTGCCAGCAGCCAAGATATTGCCAGGAGACAAGAGACCCAGTACTTC. The chain is built from TRBV14 and TRBJ2-5; D ambiguous. CDR1 is SGHDN and CDR2 is FVKESK in the germline V gene. CDR3 size: 16 residues. V was pared by 0 bases and J by 2 bases, with 13 bases between.

This chain connects TRBV4-1 to TRBJ1-3; D ambiguous. The CDR3 is made up of 15 amino acids. V was cut by 0 bases and J by 4 bases, with 10 bases left in between. Germline V gives CDR1 MGHRA, CDR2 YSYEKL. This chain's CDR3 is CASSQDRTSGNTIYF. For the CDR3, the DNA is TGCGCCAGCAGCCAAGACCGCACATCAGGAAACACCATATATTTT.

The chain couples TRBV5-1 to TRBJ2-7; TRBD2 matches 7 bases. CDR1 and CDR2 (germline): SGHRS, YFSETQ. The CDR3 has 15 residues. Trimming at V came to 1 base and at J to 6 bases, leaving 10 bases not matched to a gene. CDR3 residues: CASSLTSGDLSEQYF. Written as DNA, the CDR3 is TGCGCCAGCAGCTTGACCAGCGGGGACCTCTCCGAGCAGTACTTC.

The chain joins TRBV4-1 to TRBJ2-7; 9 bases line up with TRBD2. The CDR3 consists of 17 residues. Trimming removed 0 bases from V and 2 bases from J; junction bases left unmatched: 8. The germline V gene has CDR1 MGHRA and CDR2 YSYEKL. The DNA of the CDR3 is TGCGCCAGCAGCCAAGAGGCTAGCGGGAAAGCAGCCTACGAGCAGTACTTC. Protein product: CASSQEASGKAAYEQYF.

The gene calls are TRBV7-9 and TRBJ2-5; TRBD1 agrees at 8 bases. The CDR3 runs 15 residues. J lost 1 base, V lost 8 bases, and 9 bases had no gene match. Germline V gene lookup returns CDR1 SEHNR and CDR2 FQNEAQ (reference sequence). CDR3 sequence: CASCTTGTGQETQYF. Written as DNA, the CDR3 is TGTGCCAGCTGTACTACCGGGACAGGCCAAGAGACCCAGTACTTC.

This chain uses TRBV7-9 with TRBJ2-2; tentative D call: TRBD1 (6 bases). The CDR3 spans 15 residues. Trimming shortened V by 1 base and J by 3 bases, and 9 bases separated the two germline ends. The germline V gene encodes CDR1 SEHNR and CDR2 FQNEAQ (reference sequence). This chain's CDR3 is CASSLEQGDTGELFF. CDR3 in DNA: TGTGCCAGCAGCTTAGAACAGGGTGACACCGGGGAGCTGTTTTTT.

J is TRBJ2-1 and V is TRBV10-3; D gene uncertain. CDR3 length: 11 residues. CDR1 is ENHRY and CDR2 is SYGVKD in the germline V gene. V was clipped by 0 bases and J by 11 bases, with 5 bases between them. This CDR3 reads CAISESRKQFF. The CDR3 nucleotides are TGTGCCATCAGTGAGTCCCGAAAGCAGTTCTTC.

The CDR3 coding sequence is TGCGCCAGCAGCCAAGGGGCCTTAATCAACTACGAGCAGTACTTC. It specifies CASSQGALINYEQYF. The chain joins TRBV4-1 to TRBJ2-7; unclear D gene. The V gene's germline CDR1 is MGHRA and CDR2 YSYEKL. V dropped 1 base and J dropped 3 bases, with 13 bases sitting between them. This CDR3 is built from 15 residues.

The rearrangement uses TRBV27 and TRBJ1-1, with 7 bases that match TRBD1. Losses at the gene ends were 0 bases for V and 11 bases for J; bases not matched to a gene: 12. The V gene's germline CDR1 is MNHEY and CDR2 SMNVEV (reference sequence). The CDR3 sequence is 15 residues long. The CDR3 nucleotides read TGTGCCAGCAGTTTATCTATCAGGGGGAGATTCGGGGCTTTCTTT. This sequence encodes CASSLSIRGRFGAFF.

The genes are TRBV2 and TRBJ2-3; either TRBD1 or TRBD2 may fit D (5 bases each). Germline lookup yields CDR1 SNHLY and CDR2 FYNNEI. V gave up 8 bases and J gave up 4 bases, with 16 bases separating them. The CDR3 is 14 amino acids. The CDR3 loop reads CASVVGVGPDTQYF. For the CDR3, the DNA is TGTGCCAGCGTTGTAGGGGTGGGACCAGATACGCAGTATTTT. Together with reference TRBV2 and TRBJ2-3, the CDR3 gives the full variable domain: EPEVTQTPSHQVTQMGQEVILRCVPISNHLYFYWYRQILGQKVEFLVSFYNNEISEKSEIFDDQFSVERPDGSNFTLKIRSTKLEDSAMYFCASVVGVGPDTQYFGPGTRLTVL.